This TCR beta chain was sequenced during a study of cytomegalovirus exposure and HLA in healthy donors. General study results and limits: With further analysis later on, most CMV-associated TCR beta chains appeared HLA-restricted. Fewer N-insertions than the roughly 670-donor mean were reportedly shown by an Asian-associated ancestry cluster in a later analysis.

The germline V gene has CDR1 SEHNR and CDR2 FQNEAQ (reference sequence). The CDR3 spans 17 residues. With V trimmed by 4 bases and J by 3 bases, 15 bases remained unmatched. Primers included in the PCR were 60 Vbeta and 13 Jbeta primers. Generated by immunoSEQ multiplex PCR, the TCRdb table keeps only in-frame clones and is missing some. Among approximately 190,000 clones, around 85% were seen once, and the ten largest hold approximately 6%. This clone has only one observation. Antigen specificity is unknown. The receptor was isolated from a man between 40 and 49 years old in good health and CMV-seropositive. This chain links TRBV7-9 with TRBJ2-7; 7 bases agree with TRBD1. The sample consisted of PBMCs. The CDR3 loop is CASSSASLSRTGYEQYF. The CDR3 coding sequence is TGTGCCAGCAGCTCCGCATCTTTGTCCAGGACAGGCTACGAGCAGTACTTC.